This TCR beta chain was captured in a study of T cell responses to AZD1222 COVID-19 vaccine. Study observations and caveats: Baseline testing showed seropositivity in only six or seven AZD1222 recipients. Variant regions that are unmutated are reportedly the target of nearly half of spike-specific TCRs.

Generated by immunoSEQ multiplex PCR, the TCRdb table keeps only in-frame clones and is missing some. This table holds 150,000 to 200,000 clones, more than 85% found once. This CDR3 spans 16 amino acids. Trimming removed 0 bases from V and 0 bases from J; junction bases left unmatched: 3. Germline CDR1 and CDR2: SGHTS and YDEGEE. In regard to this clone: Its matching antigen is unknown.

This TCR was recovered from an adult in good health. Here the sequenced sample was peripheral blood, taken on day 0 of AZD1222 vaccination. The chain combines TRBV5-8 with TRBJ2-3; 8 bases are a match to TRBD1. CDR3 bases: TGTGCCAGCAGCTTGGGACAGGGGTATAGCACAGATACGCAGTATTTT. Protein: CASSLGQGYSTDTQYF.